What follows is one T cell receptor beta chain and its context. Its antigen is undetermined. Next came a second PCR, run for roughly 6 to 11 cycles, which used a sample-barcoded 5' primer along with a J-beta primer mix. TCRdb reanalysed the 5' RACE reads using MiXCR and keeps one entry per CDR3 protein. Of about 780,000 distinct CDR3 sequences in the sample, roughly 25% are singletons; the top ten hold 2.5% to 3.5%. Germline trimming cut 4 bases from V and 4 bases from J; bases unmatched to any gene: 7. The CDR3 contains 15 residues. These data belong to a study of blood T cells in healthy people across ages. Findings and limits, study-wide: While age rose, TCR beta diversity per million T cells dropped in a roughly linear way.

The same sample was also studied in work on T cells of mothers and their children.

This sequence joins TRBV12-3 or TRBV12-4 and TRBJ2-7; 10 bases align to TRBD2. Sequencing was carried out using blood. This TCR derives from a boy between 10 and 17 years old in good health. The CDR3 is CASSSVGLARYEQYF. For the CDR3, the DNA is TGTGCCAGCAGTTCCGTGGGACTAGCGAGGTACGAGCAGTACTTC.